This TCR beta chain was sequenced during a study of response to subunit inactivated influenza vaccine. V shed 8 bases and J shed 7 bases, with 18 bases lying between them. The CDR3 extends over 15 amino acids. Germline values: CDR1 MNHEY, CDR2 SMNVEV (reference sequence). On this clonotype: Its antigen is currently unknown.

A single record per CDR3 protein comes from TCRdb applying MiXCR to the RT-PCR reads. The repertoire holds 530,000 or so distinct CDR3 sequences, with over 9.5% as singletons. Study-wide findings and caveats: The authors suggested that every seasonal influenza vaccination recruits few new T cells.

The chain combines TRBV27 with TRBJ1-6; a weak D match, TRBD1 (5 bases). The origin of this receptor is a man in his fifties who received an inactivated influenza vaccine. The sample consisted of PBMCs from blood, taken on the day of vaccination. CDR3 coding DNA: TGTGCCAGCGGGGTCAGGGAGGGCGGGAATTCACCCCTCCACTTT. Translation gives CASGVREGGNSPLHF.